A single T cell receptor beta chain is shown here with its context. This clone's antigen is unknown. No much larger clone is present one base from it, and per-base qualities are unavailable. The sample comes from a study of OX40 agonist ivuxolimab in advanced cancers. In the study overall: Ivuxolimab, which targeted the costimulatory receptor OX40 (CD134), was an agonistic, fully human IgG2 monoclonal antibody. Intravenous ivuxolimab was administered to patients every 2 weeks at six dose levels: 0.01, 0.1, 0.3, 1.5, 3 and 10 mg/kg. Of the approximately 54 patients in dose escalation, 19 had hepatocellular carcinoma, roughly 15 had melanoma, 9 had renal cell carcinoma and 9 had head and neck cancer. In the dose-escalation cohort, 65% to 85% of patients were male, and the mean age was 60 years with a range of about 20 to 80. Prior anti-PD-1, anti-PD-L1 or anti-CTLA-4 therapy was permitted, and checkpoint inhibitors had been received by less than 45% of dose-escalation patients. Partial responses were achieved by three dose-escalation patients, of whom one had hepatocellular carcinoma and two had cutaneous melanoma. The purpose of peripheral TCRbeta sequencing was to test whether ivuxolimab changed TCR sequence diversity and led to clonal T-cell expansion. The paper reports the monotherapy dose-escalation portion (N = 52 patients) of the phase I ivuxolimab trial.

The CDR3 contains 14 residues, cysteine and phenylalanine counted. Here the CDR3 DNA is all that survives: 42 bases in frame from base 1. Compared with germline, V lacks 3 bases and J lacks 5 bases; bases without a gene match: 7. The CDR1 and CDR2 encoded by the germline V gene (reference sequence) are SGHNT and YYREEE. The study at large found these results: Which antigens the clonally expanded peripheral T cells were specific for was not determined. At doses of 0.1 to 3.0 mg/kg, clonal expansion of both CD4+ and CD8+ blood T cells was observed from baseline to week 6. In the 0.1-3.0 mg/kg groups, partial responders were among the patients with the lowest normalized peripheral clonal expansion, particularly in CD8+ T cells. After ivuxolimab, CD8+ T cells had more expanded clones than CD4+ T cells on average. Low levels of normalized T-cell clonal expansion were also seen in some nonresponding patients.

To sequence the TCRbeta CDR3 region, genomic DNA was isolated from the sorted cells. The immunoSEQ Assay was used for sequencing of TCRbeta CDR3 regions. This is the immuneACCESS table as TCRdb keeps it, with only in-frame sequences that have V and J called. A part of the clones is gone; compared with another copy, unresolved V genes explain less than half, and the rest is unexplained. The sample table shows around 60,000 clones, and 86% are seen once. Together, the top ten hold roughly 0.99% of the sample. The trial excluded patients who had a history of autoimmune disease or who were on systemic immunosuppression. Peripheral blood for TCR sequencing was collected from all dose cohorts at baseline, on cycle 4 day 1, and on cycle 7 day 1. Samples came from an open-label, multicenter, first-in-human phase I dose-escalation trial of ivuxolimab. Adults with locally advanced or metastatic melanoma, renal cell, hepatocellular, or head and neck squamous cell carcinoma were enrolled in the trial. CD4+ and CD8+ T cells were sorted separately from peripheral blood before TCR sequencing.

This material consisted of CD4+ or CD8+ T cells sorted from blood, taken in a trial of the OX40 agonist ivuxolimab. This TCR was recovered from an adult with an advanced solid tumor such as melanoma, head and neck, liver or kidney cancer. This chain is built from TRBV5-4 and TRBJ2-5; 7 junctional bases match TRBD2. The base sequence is TGTGCCAGCAGCTGGACTAGAGGATACGAGACCCAGTACTTC. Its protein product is CASSWTRGYETQYF.